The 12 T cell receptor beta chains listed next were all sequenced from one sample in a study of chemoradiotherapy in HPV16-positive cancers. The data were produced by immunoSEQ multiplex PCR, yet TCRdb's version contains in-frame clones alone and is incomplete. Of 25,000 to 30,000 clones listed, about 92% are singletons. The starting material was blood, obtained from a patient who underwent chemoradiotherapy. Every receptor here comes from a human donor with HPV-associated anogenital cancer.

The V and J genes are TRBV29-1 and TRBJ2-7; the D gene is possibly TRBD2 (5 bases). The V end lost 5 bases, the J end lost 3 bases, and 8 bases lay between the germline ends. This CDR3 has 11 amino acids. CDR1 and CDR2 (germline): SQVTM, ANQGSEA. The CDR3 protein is CSVKRDYEQYF. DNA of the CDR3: TGCAGCGTTAAGAGGGACTACGAGCAGTACTTC.

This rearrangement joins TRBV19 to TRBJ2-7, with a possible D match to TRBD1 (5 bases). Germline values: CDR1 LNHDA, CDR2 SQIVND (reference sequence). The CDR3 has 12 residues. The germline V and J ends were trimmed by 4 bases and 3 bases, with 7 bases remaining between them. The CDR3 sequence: CASSRGRYEQYF. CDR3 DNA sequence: TGTGCCAGTAGTAGGGGCCGCTACGAGCAGTACTTC.

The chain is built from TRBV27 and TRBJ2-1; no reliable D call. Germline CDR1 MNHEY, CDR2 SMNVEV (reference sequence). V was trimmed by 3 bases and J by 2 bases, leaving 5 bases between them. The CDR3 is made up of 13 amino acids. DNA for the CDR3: TGTGCCAGCAGTTTTAGCACCTACAATGAGCAGTTCTTC. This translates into CASSFSTYNEQFF.

The CDR3 is CATSREGTGSSYEQYF. For the CDR3, the DNA is TGTGCCACCAGCAGAGAAGGGACAGGGAGCTCCTACGAGCAGTACTTC. V and J are TRBV15 and TRBJ2-7; TRBD1 agrees at 9 bases. Per germline, CDR1 LNHNV and CDR2 YYDKDF (reference sequence). The CDR3 is 16 residues long. After removal of 0 bases from V and 0 bases from J, the junction contained 3 bases not matched to a gene.

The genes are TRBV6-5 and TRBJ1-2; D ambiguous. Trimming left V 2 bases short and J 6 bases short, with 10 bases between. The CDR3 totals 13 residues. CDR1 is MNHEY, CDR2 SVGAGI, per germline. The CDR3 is CASSYRRADGYTF. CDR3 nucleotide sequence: TGTGCCAGCAGTTACAGGAGGGCCGATGGCTACACCTTC.

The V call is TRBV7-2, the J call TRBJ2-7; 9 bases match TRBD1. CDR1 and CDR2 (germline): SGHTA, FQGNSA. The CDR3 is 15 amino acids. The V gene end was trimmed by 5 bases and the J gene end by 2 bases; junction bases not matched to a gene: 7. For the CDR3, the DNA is TGTGCCAGCAGCCCCGGGACAGGGCCTACCTACGAGCAGTACTTC. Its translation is CASSPGTGPTYEQYF.

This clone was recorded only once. The CDR3 reads CASSLLAGGVNEQFF. The CDR3, as DNA: TGTGCCAGCAGTCTACTAGCGGGAGGGGTTAATGAGCAGTTCTTC. This rearrangement joins TRBV28 to TRBJ2-1; 13 bases match TRBD2. The CDR3 runs to 15 residues. Germline trimming cut 5 bases from V and 7 bases from J; bases unmatched to any gene: 5. Germline assignment: CDR1 MDHEN and CDR2 SYDVKM. The complete variable domain, with remaining parts taken from reference TRBV28 and TRBJ2-1, reads DVKVTQSSRYLVKRTGEKVFLECVQDMDHENMFWYRQDPGLGLRLIYFSYDVKMKEKGDIPEGYSVSREKKERFSLILESASTNQTSMYLCASSLLAGGVNEQFFGPGTRLTVL.

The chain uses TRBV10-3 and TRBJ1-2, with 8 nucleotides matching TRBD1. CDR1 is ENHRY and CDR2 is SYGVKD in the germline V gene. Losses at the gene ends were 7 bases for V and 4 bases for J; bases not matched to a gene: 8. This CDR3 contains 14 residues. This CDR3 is CAINKDREVYGYTF. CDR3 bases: TGTGCCATCAACAAGGACAGGGAGGTCTATGGCTACACCTTC.

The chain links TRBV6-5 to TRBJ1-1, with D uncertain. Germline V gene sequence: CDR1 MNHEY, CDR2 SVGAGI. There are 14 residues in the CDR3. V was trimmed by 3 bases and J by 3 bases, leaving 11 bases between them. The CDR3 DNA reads TGTGCCAGCAGTTATCTCCAGGCAGACACTGAAGCTTTCTTT. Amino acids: CASSYLQADTEAFF.

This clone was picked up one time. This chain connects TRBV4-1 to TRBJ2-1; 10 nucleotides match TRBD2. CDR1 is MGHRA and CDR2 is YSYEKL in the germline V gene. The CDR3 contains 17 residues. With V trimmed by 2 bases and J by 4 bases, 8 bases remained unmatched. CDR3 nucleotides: TGCGCCAGCAGCCAAACCGAAGCGGGGGGGAGGTACAATGAGCAGTTCTTC. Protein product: CASSQTEAGGRYNEQFF.

This CDR3 is CATGEGGPSEQYF. The CDR3 DNA reads as TGTGCCACCGGTGAGGGGGGGCCCAGCGAGCAGTACTTC. This chain connects TRBV15 to TRBJ2-7; D might be TRBD2 (7 bases). The V end was cut by 8 bases, the J end by 6 bases, with 17 bases between. Germline V gene sequence: CDR1 LNHNV, CDR2 YYDKDF (reference sequence). CDR3 length: 13 amino acids.

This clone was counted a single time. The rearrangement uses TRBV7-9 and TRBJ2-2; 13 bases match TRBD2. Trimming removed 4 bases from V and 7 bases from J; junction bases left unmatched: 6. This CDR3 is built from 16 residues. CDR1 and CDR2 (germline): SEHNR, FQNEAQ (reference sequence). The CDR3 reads CASSSGLAGVGGELFF. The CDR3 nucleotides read TGTGCCAGCAGCTCCGGACTAGCGGGAGTAGGCGGGGAGCTGTTTTTT.